Listed below are T cell receptor beta chains from one sample, sequenced in a study of cytomegalovirus exposure and HLA in healthy donors. This table comes from immunoSEQ multiplex PCR, and its TCRdb copy is limited to in-frame clones, with some not included. The table lists 150,000 to 200,000 clones, almost 85% of them singletons, with about 2.5% in the top ten. Sequenced sample: PBMCs. The receptors originated from a woman aged 45-65 years in good health and CMV-seronegative. CDR3s include the opening cysteine and the closing phenylalanine or tryptophan. D genes are given only for firm matches. A clone size is listed for some rows: how often the clone was seen (once, few, many), or a class if it is expanded.

size,J,V,D,CDR3,DNA
-,TRBJ1-2,TRBV7-2,-,CASSLATRRQATNYGYTF,TGTGCCAGCAGCTTAGCGACCCGGCGACAAGCCACTAACTATGGCTACACCTTC
-,TRBJ2-7,TRBV18,TRBD1,CASSLRTGASYEQYF,TGTGCCAGCTCACTTAGGACAGGGGCCTCCTACGAGCAGTACTTC
-,TRBJ2-7,TRBV6-6,TRBD2,CASRDSGRVKEQYF,TGTGCCAGCAGAGATAGCGGGAGGGTGAAGGAGCAGTACTTC
-,TRBJ1-2,TRBV30,-,CAWSSPRGANYGYTF,TGTGCCTGGAGTTCACCACGGGGAGCGAACTATGGCTACACCTTC
-,TRBJ2-1,TRBV12-5,-,CASGYLNEQFF,TGTGCTAGTGGCTATCTCAATGAGCAGTTCTTC
-,TRBJ2-2,TRBV5-1,TRBD1,CASSGQGDTGELFF,TGCGCCAGCAGCGGACAGGGAGACACCGGGGAGCTGTTTTTT
-,TRBJ2-1,TRBV6-1,TRBD2,CASRAGLAGNNEQFF,TGTGCCAGCAGGGCGGGTCTAGCGGGTAACAATGAGCAGTTCTTC
few,TRBJ2-1,TRBV29-1,-,CSVGRSSERMAEQFF,TGCAGCGTCGGCCGAAGCTCAGAGCGGATGGCTGAGCAGTTCTTC
-,TRBJ1-1,TRBV7-9,TRBD1,CASSSGGTRNTEAFF,TGTGCCAGCAGCTCAGGGGGCACTCGAAACACTGAAGCTTTCTTT
-,TRBJ2-5,TRBV4-2,TRBD2,CASSQRSASGSGETQYF,TGTGCCAGCAGCCAACGGTCGGCTAGCGGGAGCGGAGAGACCCAGTACTTC
-,TRBJ2-1,TRBV5-8,TRBD2,CASSRGLAGVAYNEQFF,TGTGCCAGCAGTCGGGGACTAGCGGGAGTGGCCTACAATGAGCAGTTCTTC
-,TRBJ2-2,TRBV6-5,-,CASRRTTNTGELFF,TGTGCCAGCAGAAGGACTACGAACACCGGGGAGCTGTTTTTT
-,TRBJ2-4,TRBV30,-,CAWRTGQNIQYF,TGTGCCTGGAGAACAGGGCAAAACATTCAGTACTTC
few,TRBJ2-5,TRBV7-9,-,CASSLAEVQRGGETQYF,TGTGCCAGCAGCTTAGCGGAGGTGCAGAGGGGGGGGGAGACCCAGTACTTC
once,TRBJ2-5,TRBV6-1,-,CASSEDPRGRRQETQYF,TGTGCCAGCAGTGAAGACCCCAGGGGTCGGAGGCAAGAGACCCAGTACTTC
few,TRBJ2-7,TRBV5-4,-,CASSLGGGQYEQYF,TGTGCCAGCAGCTTGGGCGGAGGTCAGTACGAGCAGTACTTC
-,TRBJ2-2,TRBV7-9,-,CASSVQGPVTGELFF,TGTGCCAGCAGCGTTCAGGGTCCCGTGACCGGGGAGCTGTTTTTT
-,TRBJ2-2,TRBV5-1,TRBD1,CASSLGGQPTGELFF,TGCGCCAGCAGCTTGGGGGGACAGCCCACCGGGGAGCTGTTTTTT
-,TRBJ2-3,TRBV7-9,TRBD1,CASSQTGGRRDTQYF,TGTGCCAGCAGCCAGACAGGGGGTCGTCGAGATACGCAGTATTTT
-,TRBJ2-3,TRBV19,TRBD2,CASARASGTTDTQYF,TGTGCCAGCGCCCGGGCTAGCGGGACCACAGATACGCAGTATTTT
once,TRBJ1-6,TRBV11-2,-,CASSPIQGSPLHF,TGTGCCAGCAGCCCGATTCAGGGGTCACCCCTCCACTTT
-,TRBJ1-2,TRBV9,-,CASSPTTSFYGYTF,TGTGCCAGCAGCCCCACTACTTCCTTCTATGGCTACACCTTC